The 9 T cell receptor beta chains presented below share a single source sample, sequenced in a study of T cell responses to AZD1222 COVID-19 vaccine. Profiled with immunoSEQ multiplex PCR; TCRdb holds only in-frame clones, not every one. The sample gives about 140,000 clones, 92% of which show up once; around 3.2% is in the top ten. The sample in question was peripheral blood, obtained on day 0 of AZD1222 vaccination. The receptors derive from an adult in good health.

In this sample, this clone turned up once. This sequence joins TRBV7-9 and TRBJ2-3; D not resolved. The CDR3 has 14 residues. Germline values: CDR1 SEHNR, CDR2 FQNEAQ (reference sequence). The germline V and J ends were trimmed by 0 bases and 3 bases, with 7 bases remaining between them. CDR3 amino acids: CASSLASRTDTQYF. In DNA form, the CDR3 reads TGTGCCAGCAGCTTAGCCTCCCGGACAGATACGCAGTATTTT.

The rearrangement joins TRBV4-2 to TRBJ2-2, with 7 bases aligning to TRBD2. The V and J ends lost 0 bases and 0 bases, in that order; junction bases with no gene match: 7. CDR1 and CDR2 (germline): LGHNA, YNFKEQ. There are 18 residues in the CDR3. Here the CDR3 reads CASSQDRAGTTNTGELFF. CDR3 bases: TGTGCCAGCAGCCAAGATAGGGCCGGGACTACGAACACCGGGGAGCTGTTTTTT.

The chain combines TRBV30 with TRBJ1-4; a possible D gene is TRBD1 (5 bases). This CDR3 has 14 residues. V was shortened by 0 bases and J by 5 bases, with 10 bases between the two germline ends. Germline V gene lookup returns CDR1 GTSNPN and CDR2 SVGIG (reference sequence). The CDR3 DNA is TGTGCCTGGAGTGTGGCAGGGATGAATGAAAAACTGTTTTTT. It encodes CAWSVAGMNEKLFF. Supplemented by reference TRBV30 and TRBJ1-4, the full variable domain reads SQTIHQWPATLVQPVGSPLSLECTVEGTSNPNLYWYRQAAGRGLQLLFYSVGIGQISSEVPQNLSASRPQDRQFILSSKKLLLSDSGFYLCAWSVAGMNEKLFFGSGTQLSVL.

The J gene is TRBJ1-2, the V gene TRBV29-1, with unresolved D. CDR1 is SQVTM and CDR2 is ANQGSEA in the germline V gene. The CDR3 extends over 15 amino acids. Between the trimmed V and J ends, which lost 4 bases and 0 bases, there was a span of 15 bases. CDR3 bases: TGCAGCGTTGTAGTTTCCGGGCTTGCTAACTATGGCTACACCTTC. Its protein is CSVVVSGLANYGYTF.

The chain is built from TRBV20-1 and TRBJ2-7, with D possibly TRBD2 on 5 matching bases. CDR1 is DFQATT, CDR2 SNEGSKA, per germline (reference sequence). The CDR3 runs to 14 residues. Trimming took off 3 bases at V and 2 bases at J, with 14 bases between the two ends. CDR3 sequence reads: CSASLAGNTYEQYF. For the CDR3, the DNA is TGCAGTGCTAGTCTCGCGGGTAACACCTACGAGCAGTACTTC.

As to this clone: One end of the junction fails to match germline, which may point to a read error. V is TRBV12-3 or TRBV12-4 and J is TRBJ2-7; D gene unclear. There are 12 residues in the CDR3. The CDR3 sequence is CASSQASSEQYF. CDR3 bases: TGTGCCAGCAGCCAGGCTTCCTCCGAGCAGTACTTC.

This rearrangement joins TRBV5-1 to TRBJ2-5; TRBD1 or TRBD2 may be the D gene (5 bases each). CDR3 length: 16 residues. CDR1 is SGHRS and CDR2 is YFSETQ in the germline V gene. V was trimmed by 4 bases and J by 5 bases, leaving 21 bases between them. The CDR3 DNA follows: TGCGCCAGCAGCCCCGATTATGAGGACACGGGGGAGACCCAGTACTTC. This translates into CASSPDYEDTGETQYF.

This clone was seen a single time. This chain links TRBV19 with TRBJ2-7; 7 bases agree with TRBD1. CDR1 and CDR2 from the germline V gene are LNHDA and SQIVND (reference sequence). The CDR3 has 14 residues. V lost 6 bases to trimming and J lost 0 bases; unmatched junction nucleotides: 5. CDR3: CASRQGDSSYEQYF. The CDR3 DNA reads TGTGCCAGTAGGCAGGGGGACAGCTCCTACGAGCAGTACTTC. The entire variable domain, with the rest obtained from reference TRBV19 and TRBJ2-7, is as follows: DGGITQSPKYLFRKEGQNVTLSCEQNLNHDAMYWYRQDPGQGLRLIYYSQIVNDFQKGDIAEGYSVSREKKESFPLTVTSAQKNPTAFYLCASRQGDSSYEQYFGPGTRLTVT.

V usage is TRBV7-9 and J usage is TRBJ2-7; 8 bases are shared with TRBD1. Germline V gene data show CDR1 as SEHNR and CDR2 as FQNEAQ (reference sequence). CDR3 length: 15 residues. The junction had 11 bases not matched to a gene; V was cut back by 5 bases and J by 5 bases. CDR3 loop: CASSPKQGANHEQYF. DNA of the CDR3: TGTGCCAGCAGCCCAAAGCAGGGGGCGAACCACGAGCAGTACTTC.